A single sample is the source of the 7 T cell receptor beta chains below, sequenced in a study of Graves' ophthalmopathy and Graves' hyperthyroidism. Amplification targeted the TCR beta CDR3 regions, with RNA transcripts as the source material. First-round RT-PCR relied on HTBI primers, and a second-round multiplex PCR came next. One entry per CDR3 protein results from TCRdb running MiXCR on the multiplex PCR reads. This table has a few hundred thousand distinct CDR3 sequences, about 17% appearing once. Source material: peripheral blood. The receptors were sampled from an adult man with Graves' ophthalmopathy.

This clonotype was counted ten times or more. The chain recombines TRBV10-3 with TRBJ2-5, with TRBD2 matching over 8 bases. The CDR3 is made up of 14 amino acids. Germline V CDR1 and CDR2: ENHRY, SYGVKD. V lost 3 bases and J lost 2; bases outside the gene matches: 2. In DNA form, the CDR3 reads TGTGCCATCAGTGAAGGGACTAGACAAGAGACCCAGTACTTC. Translated, it gives CAISEGTRQETQYF.

This clonotype was found many times. The V gene is TRBV3-1, the J gene TRBJ2-7; 12 positions agree with TRBD2. V lost 1 base and J lost 4; bases outside the gene matches: 8. Germline values: CDR1 LGHDT, CDR2 YNNKEL (reference sequence). This CDR3 is 17 amino acids long. The CDR3 sequence is CASSQVRLAGGSYEQYF. The CDR3 region has the DNA TGTGCCAGCAGCCAAGTCAGGCTAGCGGGAGGGTCGTACGAGCAGTACTTC.

Many counts were recorded for this clonotype. The J gene is TRBJ2-5, the V gene TRBV20-1, with 7 bases matching TRBD1. V trimming: 5 bases; J trimming: 4 bases; junction bases outside the gene matches: 7. The germline CDR1 and CDR2 sequences are DFQATT and SNEGSKA (reference sequence). The CDR3 totals 13 residues. Here the CDR3 reads CSAYRGRLETQYF. As DNA, the CDR3 is TGCAGTGCTTACAGGGGAAGGCTAGAGACCCAGTACTTC.

In this sample, this clonotype turned up many times. The chain has TRBV25-1 and TRBJ2-5, with unresolved D. CDR3 size: 14 residues. The V and J ends lost 1 base and 2 bases respectively, with 8 bases between them. Germline V gene lookup returns CDR1 MGHDK and CDR2 SYGVNS. CDR3 region: CASSESLGQETQYF. The CDR3 DNA is TGTGCCAGCAGTGAATCTCTAGGACAAGAGACCCAGTACTTC.

This clonotype was detected ten times or more. The rearrangement joins TRBV28 to TRBJ2-7, with 11 bases lining up with TRBD2. The CDR3 extends over 15 amino acids. Germline V CDR1 and CDR2: MDHEN, SYDVKM. V was pared by 6 bases and J by 6 bases, with 10 bases of the junction left unmatched. In DNA form, the CDR3 reads TGTGCCAGCAGCCGAACTAGCGGGGGTTTTTCCGAGCAGTACTTC. Protein product: CASSRTSGGFSEQYF.

This clonotype has a count of ten or more. V is TRBV30 and J is TRBJ2-5; D may correspond to TRBD1 or TRBD2 (5 bases each). This CDR3 comprises 16 residues. CDR1 and CDR2 (germline): GTSNPN, SVGIG (reference sequence). V lost 1 base and J lost 7, with 22 bases in between. This chain's CDR3 is CAWSASGTGDRGTQYF. Here the CDR3 DNA reads TGTGCCTGGAGTGCATCCGGGACCGGAGACAGAGGGACCCAGTACTTC.

This clonotype was observed many times. This chain joins TRBV28 and TRBJ2-6, with D unclear. The germline CDR1 and CDR2 sequences are MDHEN and SYDVKM. CDR3 size: 13 residues. V shed 8 bases and J shed 1 base, with 6 bases lying between them. The CDR3 bases are TGTGCCAGCGGCCAGTCTGGGGCCAACGTCCTGACTTTC. This translates into CASGQSGANVLTF.